What follows are 30 T cell receptor beta chains derived from one specimen sequenced in a study of OX40 agonist ivuxolimab in advanced cancers. Repertoires were generated with immunoSEQ multiplex PCR, while TCRdb's copy carries only in-frame clones and drops some. The top ten hold 12% to 15% of the sample, which has tens of thousands of clones, more than 75% seen once. Sequenced material: CD4+ or CD8+ T cells sorted from blood, taken in a trial of the OX40 agonist ivuxolimab. Source of these receptors: an adult with an advanced solid tumor such as melanoma, head and neck, liver or kidney cancer.

This chain connects TRBV5-1 to TRBJ2-2; TRBD1 aligns across 9 bases. This CDR3 region has 16 residues. Per germline, CDR1 SGHRS and CDR2 YFSETQ. Trimming removed 2 bases from V and 7 bases from J; junction bases left unmatched: 9. Here the CDR3 DNA reads TGCGCCAGCAGCTTAGGACCCGGGACAGGGTTCGGGGAGCTGTTTTTT. This sequence encodes CASSLGPGTGFGELFF.

The chain has TRBV19 and TRBJ1-5; D possibly corresponds to TRBD1 (6 bases). The germline V gene has CDR1 LNHDA and CDR2 SQIVND (reference sequence). The CDR3 contains 14 residues. V lost 3 bases and J lost 5, with 11 bases in between. The CDR3 protein is CASSIWTEDQPQHF. For the CDR3, the DNA is TGTGCCAGTAGTATTTGGACAGAAGATCAGCCCCAGCATTTT.

The DNA for the CDR3 is TGTGCCAGCAGCTTGCTCCCTACCCTAAGGGAGACCCAGTACTTC. This translates into CASSLLPTLRETQYF. The chain has TRBV5-4 and TRBJ2-5; D unclear. From germline, CDR1 is SGHNT and CDR2 YYREEE (reference sequence). The ends were cut back, 1 base at V and 5 bases at J, with 15 bases in the middle. The CDR3 has 15 residues.

The V call is TRBV6-1, the J call TRBJ1-2, with D maybe TRBD1 (6 bases). The CDR3 runs 15 residues. Germline CDR1 and CDR2: MNHNS and SASEGT. The germline V and J ends were trimmed by 3 bases and 5 bases, with 16 bases remaining between them. CDR3 DNA sequence: TGTGCCAGCAGTGATGCTACAGGGTGGGGGTATGGCTACACCTTC. Protein: CASSDATGWGYGYTF.

In this sample, this clone turned up a few times. The V and J genes are TRBV7-2 and TRBJ1-6, with D possibly being TRBD1 (5 bases). CDR3 length: 14 amino acids. The germline V and J ends were trimmed by 7 bases and 10 bases, with 17 bases remaining between them. Germline values: CDR1 SGHTA, CDR2 FQGNSA. The CDR3 nucleotides are TGTGCCAGCACCCCGTGGGGGGACGGATCACCCCTCCACTTT. This translates into CASTPWGDGSPLHF. The complete variable domain, with remaining parts taken from reference TRBV7-2 and TRBJ1-6, reads GAGVSQSPSNKVTEKGKDVELRCDPISGHTALYWYRQSLGQGLEFLIYFQGNSAPDKSGLPSDRFSAERTGGSVSTLTIQRTQQEDSAVYLCASTPWGDGSPLHFGNGTRLTVT.

This sequence joins TRBV4-3 and TRBJ1-1, with D perhaps TRBD1 (5 bases). V was pared by 0 bases and J by 1 base, with 15 bases between. Germline V gene lookup returns CDR1 LGHNA and CDR2 YSLEER. The CDR3 totals 17 residues. CDR3: CASSQDWGVEANTEAFF. In DNA form, the CDR3 reads TGCGCCAGCAGCCAAGATTGGGGGGTCGAGGCGAACACTGAAGCTTTCTTT.

The chain carries TRBV27 and TRBJ2-3, with unresolved D. CDR3 size: 14 residues. Germline assignment: CDR1 MNHEY and CDR2 SMNVEV (reference sequence). Trimming shortened V by 2 bases and J by 5 bases, and 11 bases separated the two germline ends. CDR3 nucleotides: TGTGCCAGCAGTTTAAAAGGGTGGGGAGATACGCAGTATTTT. It yields the protein CASSLKGWGDTQYF.

This chain uses TRBV6-5 with TRBJ2-7; weak D call: TRBD1 (5 bases). Trimming took 5 bases from V and 2 from J, leaving 13 bases between them. Germline V gene sequence: CDR1 MNHEY, CDR2 SVGAGI. The CDR3 totals 14 residues. The CDR3 DNA is TGTGCCAGCAGTACTCAGGTAGGGGCCTACGAGCAGTACTTC. Translated: CASSTQVGAYEQYF.

This sequence joins TRBV7-6 and TRBJ1-1, with 7 bases lining up with TRBD1. CDR3 length: 15 amino acids. After removal of 5 bases from V and 1 base from J, the junction contained 7 bases not matched to a gene. Germline CDR1 reads SGHVS; CDR2 reads FNYEAQ. DNA for the CDR3: TGTGCCAGCAGCCTACAGGACAGGCCGAACACTGAAGCTTTCTTT. This codes for CASSLQDRPNTEAFF.

The genes are TRBV5-4 and TRBJ1-6; D may be TRBD1 (5 bases). Germline values: CDR1 SGHNT, CDR2 YYREEE (reference sequence). Between the trimmed V and J ends, which lost 0 bases and 9 bases, there was a span of 10 bases. This CDR3 spans 14 amino acids. CDR3 loop: CASSLDQGGSPLHF. The CDR3 nucleotides read TGTGCCAGCAGCTTGGATCAGGGAGGTTCACCCCTCCACTTT.

J is TRBJ2-7 and V is TRBV19; possible D gene TRBD1, 6 bases. V lost 1 base and J 4 bases, leaving 8 bases between the germline ends. The CDR3 is 13 residues long. Germline assignment: CDR1 LNHDA and CDR2 SQIVND (reference sequence). The CDR3 reads CASSIGTVYEQYF. CDR3 coding DNA: TGTGCCAGTAGTATAGGGACAGTATACGAGCAGTACTTC. Looking up the rest from reference TRBV19 and TRBJ2-7 gives the full variable domain: DGGITQSPKYLFRKEGQNVTLSCEQNLNHDAMYWYRQDPGQGLRLIYYSQIVNDFQKGDIAEGYSVSREKKESFPLTVTSAQKNPTAFYLCASSIGTVYEQYFGPGTRLTVT.

V and J are TRBV27 and TRBJ1-5; TRBD1 is a possible D gene (5 bases). The germline CDR1 and CDR2 sequences are MNHEY and SMNVEV (reference sequence). V was cut by 10 bases and J by 0 bases, with 16 bases left in between. This CDR3 is 15 amino acids long. The CDR3: CATKAGGNSNQPQHF. CDR3 bases: TGTGCCACCAAGGCGGGGGGGAATAGCAATCAGCCCCAGCATTTT.

The chain is built from TRBV9 and TRBJ1-5, with D uncertain. The germline V gene encodes CDR1 SGDLS and CDR2 YYNGEE. The CDR3 has 14 amino acids. V lost 3 bases to trimming and J lost 4 bases, with 11 bases between them. CDR3 residues: CASSADLGNQPQHF. DNA of the CDR3: TGTGCCAGCAGCGCAGACCTGGGGAATCAGCCCCAGCATTTT.

The chain joins TRBV7-9 to TRBJ2-7; 7 nucleotides match TRBD1. The CDR3 contains 15 residues. The V and J ends lost 5 bases and 6 bases, in that order; junction bases with no gene match: 13. Germline lookup yields CDR1 SEHNR and CDR2 FQNEAQ (reference sequence). The CDR3 region is CASSEHRGFRSEQYF. The CDR3 region has the DNA TGTGCCAGCAGCGAGCACAGGGGATTTCGGTCCGAGCAGTACTTC.

The rearrangement uses TRBV30 and TRBJ2-5; TRBD2 agrees at 7 bases. There are 12 residues in the CDR3. Germline V lookup: CDR1 GTSNPN, CDR2 SVGIG (reference sequence). V was pared by 5 bases and J by 4 bases, with 4 bases of the junction left unmatched. CDR3 residues: CAWGPGGETQYF. CDR3 in DNA: TGTGCCTGGGGTCCGGGGGGAGAGACCCAGTACTTC.

CDR3 loop: CASSVGAGGRDGYTF. The CDR3 nucleotides are TGTGCCAGCAGCGTAGGGGCAGGGGGAAGGGATGGCTACACCTTC. The J gene is TRBJ1-2, the V gene TRBV9; 7 nucleotides agree with TRBD1. Germline V gene data show CDR1 as SGDLS and CDR2 as YYNGEE. The CDR3 totals 15 residues. V shed 0 bases, J shed 6 bases, and the junction held 8 bases outside the gene matches.

The sample holds a few counts of this clone. The V gene is TRBV27, the J gene TRBJ1-5; no clear D. The length of the CDR3 is 16 residues. Germline V gene lookup returns CDR1 MNHEY and CDR2 SMNVEV (reference sequence). The germline V and J ends were trimmed by 0 bases and 1 base, with 10 bases remaining between them. The CDR3: CASSLSASGSNQPQHF. CDR3 nucleotides: TGTGCCAGCAGTTTATCAGCGTCGGGCAGCAATCAGCCCCAGCATTTT.

V usage is TRBV10-3 and J usage is TRBJ1-2, with D hard to call. Trimming took off 10 bases at V and 1 base at J, with 10 bases between the two ends. This CDR3 is 12 amino acids long. CDR1 ENHRY and CDR2 SYGVKD come from the germline V gene. The CDR3 region has the DNA TGTGCCACCCCATTGGGTAACTATGGCTACACCTTC. Its translation: CATPLGNYGYTF.

V is TRBV11-2 and J is TRBJ1-4; D gene ambiguous. The V end lost 1 base, the J end lost 7 bases, and 16 bases lay between the germline ends. This CDR3 is built from 16 residues. Germline V CDR1 and CDR2: SGHAT, FQNNGV. Here the CDR3 reads CASSLGRGSLSEKLFF. The CDR3 bases are TGTGCCAGCAGCTTAGGTCGGGGAAGTTTAAGTGAAAAACTGTTTTTT.

The rearrangement joins TRBV9 to TRBJ2-7, with a weak D call TRBD1 (6 bases). Germline V CDR1 and CDR2: SGDLS, YYNGEE. The germline V and J ends were trimmed by 0 bases and 2 bases, with 9 bases remaining between them. This CDR3 spans 14 amino acids. As DNA, the CDR3 is TGTGCCAGCAGCGTAGGGACAGCTCCCTACGAGCAGTACTTC. Translated, it gives CASSVGTAPYEQYF. Full variable domain (rest looked up from reference TRBV9 and TRBJ2-7): DSGVTQTPKHLITATGQRVTLRCSPRSGDLSVYWYQQSLDQGLQFLIQYYNGEERAKGNILERFSAQQFPDLHSELNLSSLELGDSALYFCASSVGTAPYEQYFGPGTRLTVT.

The V call is TRBV4-3, the J call TRBJ1-5; a weak D match, TRBD1 (5 bases). V lost 0 bases and J lost 5, with 11 bases in between. This CDR3 region has 15 residues. Germline CDR1 and CDR2: LGHNA and YSLEER. The CDR3 spells CASSQDVSGHQPQHF. CDR3 bases: TGCGCCAGCAGCCAAGATGTGTCAGGGCATCAGCCCCAGCATTTT.

The chain joins TRBV11-3 to TRBJ2-5; TRBD1 or TRBD2 may be the D gene (5 bases each). The ends were cut back, 6 bases at V and 4 bases at J, with 15 bases in the middle. Germline-derived CDR1 and CDR2 are SGHNT and YENEEA. There are 14 residues in the CDR3. CDR3 DNA: TGTGCCAGCAGGGGACCCCTGTGGGGAGAGACCCAGTACTTC. It encodes CASRGPLWGETQYF.

This clone has only a few counts. This chain uses TRBV4-1 with TRBJ1-1; 8 nucleotides align to TRBD1. Germline-derived CDR1 and CDR2 are MGHRA and YSYEKL. V lost 5 bases, J lost 7 bases, and 9 bases stayed unmatched. CDR3 length: 14 residues. The CDR3, as DNA: TGCGCCAGCAGCGAATATGACAGGGGCAATGAAGCTTTCTTT. Translated: CASSEYDRGNEAFF.

The V call is TRBV11-3, the J call TRBJ2-7; 11 bases line up with TRBD2. V dropped 1 base and J dropped 6; count of bases not matched to a gene: 2. Looked up from germline, CDR1 is SGHNT and CDR2 is YENEEA. The CDR3 covers 14 residues. CDR3 amino acids: CASSLALAGAEQYF. The DNA of the CDR3 is TGTGCCAGCAGCTTAGCACTAGCGGGGGCCGAGCAGTACTTC.

The rearrangement links TRBV19 to TRBJ1-1, with D possibly matching TRBD1 (5 bases). The germline gives CDR1 LNHDA, CDR2 SQIVND (reference sequence). The CDR3 extends over 13 amino acids. The V end was cut by 3 bases, the J end by 2 bases, with 7 bases between. CDR3 sequence (DNA): TGTGCCAGTAGTATCGGGGCAAACACTGAAGCTTTCTTT. Its protein is CASSIGANTEAFF.

The genes are TRBV6-5 and TRBJ1-1, with 9 bases that match TRBD1. The CDR3 loop spans 14 amino acids. Germline V gives CDR1 MNHEY, CDR2 SVGAGI. The V segment lost 4 bases and the J segment 6 bases; nucleotides outside the gene matches: 6. In nucleotides, the CDR3 is TGTGCCAGCAGTTTCTTACAGGGGGCCCCTGAAGCTTTCTTT. It is translated as CASSFLQGAPEAFF.

CDR3 nucleotides: TGTGCCAGCGGGGGCGGCAGTGTGGAGACCCAGTACTTC. Translating it yields CASGGGSVETQYF. J is TRBJ2-5 and V is TRBV9, with D perhaps TRBD1 (6 bases). This CDR3 has 13 amino acids. The germline V gene encodes CDR1 SGDLS and CDR2 YYNGEE. Trimming removed 7 bases from V and 5 bases from J, with 15 bases in between.

The chain joins TRBV6-1 to TRBJ1-2; D unclear. This CDR3 comprises 15 residues. V dropped 6 bases and J dropped 4 bases, with 18 bases sitting between them. Germline CDR1 MNHNS, CDR2 SASEGT. This CDR3 reads CASSPDTDGFYGYTF. CDR3 in DNA: TGTGCCAGCAGCCCAGACACGGACGGATTCTATGGCTACACCTTC.

Here the CDR3 reads CASSARETGGNEQFF. The DNA for the CDR3 is TGTGCCAGCAGCGCGCGAGAGACAGGGGGCAATGAGCAGTTCTTC. This chain links TRBV9 with TRBJ2-1; TRBD1 aligns across 9 bases. CDR3 size: 15 residues. Trimming at V came to 3 bases and at J to 6 bases, leaving 7 bases not matched to a gene. Germline assignment: CDR1 SGDLS and CDR2 YYNGEE.

This chain joins TRBV7-8 and TRBJ2-7; 11 nucleotides align to TRBD1. This CDR3 has 14 residues. In germline, CDR1 is SGHVS, CDR2 FQNEAQ. With 5 bases clipped from V and 8 bases from J, the junction kept 8 bases outside the gene matches. DNA of the CDR3: TGTGCCAGCAGCCCCACCGGACAGGGGGCTCAGCAGTACTTC. This gives the protein CASSPTGQGAQQYF.